This T cell receptor (beta chain) was found in a study of PD-1 blockade in classical Hodgkin lymphoma. Study conclusions and caveats: The diversity seen at baseline in complete responders resembled that of newly diagnosed patients.

Trimming pared 6 bases from V and 6 bases from J, leaving 2 bases between. Germline CDR1 and CDR2: MRHNA and SNTAGT. The CDR3 is 9 residues long. The table came from immunoSEQ multiplex PCR; TCRdb's copy has only in-frame clones and leaves some out. The sample gives some 100,000 clones, roughly 92% of which show up once; about 2.8% is in the top ten. As regards this clone: Its antigen is undetermined.

Each patient experienced a relapse that followed autologous stem cell transplantation, and brentuximab vedotin exposure varied. The TCR sequence derives from a human donor with classical Hodgkin lymphoma. V usage is TRBV6-4 and J usage is TRBJ1-2; D unresolved. Specimen: peripheral blood mononuclear cells (PBMCs), collected at baseline. The CDR3 sequence: CASRDGYTF. The CDR3 coding sequence is TGTGCCAGCAGGGATGGCTACACCTTC.